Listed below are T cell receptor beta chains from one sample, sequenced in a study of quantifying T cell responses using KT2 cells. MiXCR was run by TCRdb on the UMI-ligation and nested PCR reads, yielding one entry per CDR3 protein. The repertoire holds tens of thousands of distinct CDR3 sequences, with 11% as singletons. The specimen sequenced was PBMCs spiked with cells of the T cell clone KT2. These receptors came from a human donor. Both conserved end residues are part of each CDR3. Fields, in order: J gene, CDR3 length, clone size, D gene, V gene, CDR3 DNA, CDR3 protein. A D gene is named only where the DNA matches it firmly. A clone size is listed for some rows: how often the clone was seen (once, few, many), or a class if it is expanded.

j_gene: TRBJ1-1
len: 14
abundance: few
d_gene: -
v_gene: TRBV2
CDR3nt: TGTGCCAGCAGTGAAGCCAGGGCGAACACTGAAGCTTTCTTT
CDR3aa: CASSEARANTEAFF

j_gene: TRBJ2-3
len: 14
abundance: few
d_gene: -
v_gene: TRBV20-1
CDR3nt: TGCAGTGCCCCCCGGGGACTGATTACAGATACGCAGTATTTT
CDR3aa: CSAPRGLITDTQYF

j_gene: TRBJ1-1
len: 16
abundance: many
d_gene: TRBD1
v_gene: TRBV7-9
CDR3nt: TGTGCCAGCAGCTTACCAGAGGGACAGGGGGTTGGTGAAGCTTTCTTT
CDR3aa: CASSLPEGQGVGEAFF

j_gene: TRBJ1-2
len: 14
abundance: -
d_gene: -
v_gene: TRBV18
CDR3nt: TGTGCCAGCTCACCCGGGTCAGTTAACTATGGCTACACCTTC
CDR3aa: CASSPGSVNYGYTF

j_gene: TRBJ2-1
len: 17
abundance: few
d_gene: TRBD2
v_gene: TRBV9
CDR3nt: TGTGCCAGCAGCCTGACTCGGACTAGCGGGAGTTTGAATGAGCAGTTCTTC
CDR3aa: CASSLTRTSGSLNEQFF

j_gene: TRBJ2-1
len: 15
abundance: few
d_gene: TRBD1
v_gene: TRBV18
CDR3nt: TGTGCCAGCTCAGCAGACAGGGGGCTATCACGTGAGCAGTTCTTC
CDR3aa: CASSADRGLSREQFF

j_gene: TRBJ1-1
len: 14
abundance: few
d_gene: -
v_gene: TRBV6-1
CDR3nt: TGTGCCAGCAGTGAAGTGTGGCAGAACACTGAAGCTTTCTTT
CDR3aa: CASSEVWQNTEAFF

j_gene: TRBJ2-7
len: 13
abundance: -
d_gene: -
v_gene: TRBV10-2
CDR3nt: TGCGCCAGCCGAGGAGGTTCCTCCTACGAGCAGTACTTC
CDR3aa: CASRGGSSYEQYF

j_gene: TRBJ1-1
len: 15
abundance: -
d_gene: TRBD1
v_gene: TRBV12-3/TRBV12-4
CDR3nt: TGTGCCAGCAGTCGACAGGGGGCTGGGGGCACTGAAGCTTTCTTT
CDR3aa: CASSRQGAGGTEAFF

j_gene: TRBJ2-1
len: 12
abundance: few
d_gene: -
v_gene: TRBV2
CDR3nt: TGTGCCAGCAGTGCCCGGGGGAATGAGCAGTTCTTC
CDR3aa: CASSARGNEQFF

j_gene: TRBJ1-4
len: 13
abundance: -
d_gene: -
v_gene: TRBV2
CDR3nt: TGTGCCAGCGGAAAGGGGTGGGTCGAAAAACTGTTTTTT
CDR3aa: CASGKGWVEKLFF

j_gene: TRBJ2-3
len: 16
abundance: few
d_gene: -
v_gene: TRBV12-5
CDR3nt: TGTGCTAGTGGTTACCGGGACTTCCAAAGCACAGATACGCAGTATTTT
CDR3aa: CASGYRDFQSTDTQYF

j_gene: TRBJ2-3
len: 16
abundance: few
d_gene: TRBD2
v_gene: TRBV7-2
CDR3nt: TGTGCCAGCAGCTTAGTTCCTAGCGGGAGTGCAGATACGCAGTATTTT
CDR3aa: CASSLVPSGSADTQYF

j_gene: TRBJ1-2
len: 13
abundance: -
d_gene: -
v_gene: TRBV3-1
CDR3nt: TGTGCCAGCAGCAACGACAACGACTATGGCTACACCTTC
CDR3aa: CASSNDNDYGYTF

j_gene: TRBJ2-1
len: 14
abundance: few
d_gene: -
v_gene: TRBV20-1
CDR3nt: TGCAGTGCCGTCCGGACTCCATCCTACAATGAGCAGTTCTTC
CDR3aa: CSAVRTPSYNEQFF

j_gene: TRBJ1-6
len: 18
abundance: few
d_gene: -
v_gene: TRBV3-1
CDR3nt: TGTGCCAGCAGCCAAGAACATCTCGGTCCAGGGTCGAATTCACCCCTCCACTTT
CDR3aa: CASSQEHLGPGSNSPLHF

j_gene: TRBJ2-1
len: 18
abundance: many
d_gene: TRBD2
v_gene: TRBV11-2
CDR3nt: TGTGCCAGCAGCTTAATTGAAGCGGGGGGCTCCAGGCGGGGTGAGCAGTTCTTC
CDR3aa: CASSLIEAGGSRRGEQFF

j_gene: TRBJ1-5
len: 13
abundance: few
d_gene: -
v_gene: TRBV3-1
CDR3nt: TGTGCCAGCAGCCAGACTGTTAATCAGCCCCAGCATTTT
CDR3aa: CASSQTVNQPQHF

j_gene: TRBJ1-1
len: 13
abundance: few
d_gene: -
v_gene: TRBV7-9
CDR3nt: TGTGCCAGCAGCTTAAACAGGGCCACTGAAGCTTTCTTT
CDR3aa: CASSLNRATEAFF

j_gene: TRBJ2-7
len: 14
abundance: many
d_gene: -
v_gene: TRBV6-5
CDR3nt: TGTGCCAGCGGATCCGGGGGTCACCCCTACGAGCAGTACTTC
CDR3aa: CASGSGGHPYEQYF

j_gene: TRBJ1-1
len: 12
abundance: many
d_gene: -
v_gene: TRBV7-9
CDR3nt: TGTGCCAGCGGCGCCTTTAGTCTTGAAGCTTTCTTT
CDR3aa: CASGAFSLEAFF

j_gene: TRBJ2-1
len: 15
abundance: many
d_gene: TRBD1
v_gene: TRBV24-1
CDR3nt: TGTGCCACCAGTAAAGGGACAGGGGGAGTGGATGAGCAGTTCTTC
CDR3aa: CATSKGTGGVDEQFF

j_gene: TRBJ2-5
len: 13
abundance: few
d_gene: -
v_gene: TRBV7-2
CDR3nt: TGTGCCAGCAGCTTAGTGTTCGGAGAGACCCAGTACTTC
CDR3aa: CASSLVFGETQYF

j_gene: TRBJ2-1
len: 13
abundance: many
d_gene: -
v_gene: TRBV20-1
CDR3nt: TGCAGTGCTACGATTCTAGCGAAGGGTGAGCAGTTCTTC
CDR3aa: CSATILAKGEQFF

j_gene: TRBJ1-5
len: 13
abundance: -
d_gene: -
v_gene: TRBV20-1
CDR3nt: TGCAGTGCTAGAGATCTGGGCCATCAGCCCCAGCATTTT
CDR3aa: CSARDLGHQPQHF

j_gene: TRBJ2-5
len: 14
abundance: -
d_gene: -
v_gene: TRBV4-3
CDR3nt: TGCGCCAGCAGCCAAGAAACCGGAGGGGAGACCCAGTACTTC
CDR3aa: CASSQETGGETQYF

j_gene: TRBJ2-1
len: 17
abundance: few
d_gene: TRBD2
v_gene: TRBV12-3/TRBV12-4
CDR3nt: TGTGCCAGCAGTAAGCCAGGACTAGCGGGAGGGGCAAATGAGCAGTTCTTC
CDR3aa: CASSKPGLAGGANEQFF